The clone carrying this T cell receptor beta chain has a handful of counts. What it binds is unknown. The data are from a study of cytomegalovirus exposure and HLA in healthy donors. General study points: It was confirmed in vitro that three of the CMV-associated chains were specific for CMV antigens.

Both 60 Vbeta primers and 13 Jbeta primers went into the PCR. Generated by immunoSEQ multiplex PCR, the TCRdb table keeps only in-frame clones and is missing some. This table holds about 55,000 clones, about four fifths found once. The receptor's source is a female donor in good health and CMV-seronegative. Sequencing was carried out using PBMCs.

Here the CDR3 DNA reads TGTGCCAGCAGCCCCTGGACTAGCGGGACTACCGCCTCCTACAATGAGCAGTTCTTC. It encodes CASSPWTSGTTASYNEQFF. J is TRBJ2-1 and V is TRBV7-9; the match to TRBD2 covers 12 bases. This CDR3 is built from 19 residues. The V and J ends lost 5 bases and 0 bases, in that order; junction bases with no gene match: 11. Germline CDR1 SEHNR, CDR2 FQNEAQ (reference sequence).